This TCR beta chain was captured by sequencing in a study of shared clonotypes between healthy human individuals. Findings of the study overall: An effect of sequencing depth on clonotype sharing among donors was expected.

Replicate PCRs for unsorted PBMC used around 270 ng DNA (around 30,000 T cell genomes). The table came from immunoSEQ multiplex PCR; TCRdb's copy has only in-frame clones and leaves some out. The sample holds about 480,000 clones, 79% seen once. Trimming removed 0 bases from V and 5 bases from J, with 4 bases in between. In germline, CDR1 is DFQATT, CDR2 SNEGSKA (reference sequence). The CDR3 has 11 amino acids. Turning to this clone: Its antigen is unidentified.

Source material: PBMCs. The source of this sequence is a woman aged 40 to 50 in good health. Some clones in this sample may be carry-over from other donors' samples. This sequence joins TRBV20-1 and TRBJ1-2, with no clear D. The CDR3 sequence: CSARDGYGYTF. The CDR3 DNA reads TGCAGTGCTAGAGACGGGTATGGCTACACCTTC.